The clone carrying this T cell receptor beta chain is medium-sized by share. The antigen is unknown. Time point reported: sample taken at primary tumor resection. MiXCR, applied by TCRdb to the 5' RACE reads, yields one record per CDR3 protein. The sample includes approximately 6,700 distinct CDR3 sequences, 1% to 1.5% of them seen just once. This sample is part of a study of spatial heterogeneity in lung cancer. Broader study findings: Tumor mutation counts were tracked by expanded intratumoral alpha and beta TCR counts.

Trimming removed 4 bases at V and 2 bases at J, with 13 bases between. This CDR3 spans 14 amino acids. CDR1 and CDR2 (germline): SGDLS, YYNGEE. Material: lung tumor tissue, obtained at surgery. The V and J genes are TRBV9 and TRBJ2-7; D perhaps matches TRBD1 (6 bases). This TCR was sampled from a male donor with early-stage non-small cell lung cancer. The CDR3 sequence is CASSYRDTTYEQYF. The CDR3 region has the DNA TGTGCCAGCAGCTACCGGGACACAACCTACGAGCAGTACTTC.